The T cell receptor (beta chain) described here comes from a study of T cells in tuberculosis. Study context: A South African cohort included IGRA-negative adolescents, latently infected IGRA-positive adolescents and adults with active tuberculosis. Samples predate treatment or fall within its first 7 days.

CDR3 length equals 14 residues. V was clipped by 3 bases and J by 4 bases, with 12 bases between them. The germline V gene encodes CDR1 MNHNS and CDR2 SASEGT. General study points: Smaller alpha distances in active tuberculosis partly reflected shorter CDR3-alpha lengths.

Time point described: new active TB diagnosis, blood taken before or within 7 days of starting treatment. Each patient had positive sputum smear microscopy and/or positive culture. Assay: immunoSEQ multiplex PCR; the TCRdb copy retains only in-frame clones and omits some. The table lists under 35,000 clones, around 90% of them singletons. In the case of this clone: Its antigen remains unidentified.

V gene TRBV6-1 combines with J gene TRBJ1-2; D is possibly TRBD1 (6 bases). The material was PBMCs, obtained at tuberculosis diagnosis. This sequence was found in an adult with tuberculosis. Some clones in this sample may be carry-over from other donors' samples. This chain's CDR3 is CASSDSPGAYGYTF. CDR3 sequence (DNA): TGTGCCAGCAGTGATTCCCCAGGGGCCTATGGCTACACCTTC.